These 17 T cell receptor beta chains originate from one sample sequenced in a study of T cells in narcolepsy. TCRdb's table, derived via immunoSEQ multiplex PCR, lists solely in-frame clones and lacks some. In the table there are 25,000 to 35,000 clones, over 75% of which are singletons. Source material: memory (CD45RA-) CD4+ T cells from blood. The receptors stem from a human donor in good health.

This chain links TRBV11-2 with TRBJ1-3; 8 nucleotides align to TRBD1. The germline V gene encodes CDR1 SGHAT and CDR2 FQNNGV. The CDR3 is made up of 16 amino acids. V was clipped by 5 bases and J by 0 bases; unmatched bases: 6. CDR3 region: CASSKGTGGSGNTIYF. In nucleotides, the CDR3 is TGTGCCAGCAGCAAGGGGACAGGCGGCTCTGGAAACACCATATATTTT.

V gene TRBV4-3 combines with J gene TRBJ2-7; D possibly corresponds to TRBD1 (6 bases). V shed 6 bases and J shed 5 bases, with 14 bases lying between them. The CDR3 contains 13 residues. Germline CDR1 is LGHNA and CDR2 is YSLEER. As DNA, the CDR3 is TGCGCCAGCAGTAGGTTACAGGGCCACGAGCAGTACTTC. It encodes CASSRLQGHEQYF.

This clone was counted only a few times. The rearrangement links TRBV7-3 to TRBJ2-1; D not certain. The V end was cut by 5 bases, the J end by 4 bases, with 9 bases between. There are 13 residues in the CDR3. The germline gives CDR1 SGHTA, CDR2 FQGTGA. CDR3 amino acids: CASSTTTYNEQFF. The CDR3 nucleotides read TGTGCCAGCAGCACCACCACATACAATGAGCAGTTCTTC.

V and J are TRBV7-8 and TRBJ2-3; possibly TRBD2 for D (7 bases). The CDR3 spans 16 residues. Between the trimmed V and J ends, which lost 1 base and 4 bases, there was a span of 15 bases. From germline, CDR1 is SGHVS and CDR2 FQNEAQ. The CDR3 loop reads CASSLGGGGPPDTQYF. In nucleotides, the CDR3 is TGTGCCAGCAGCTTAGGAGGGGGAGGGCCCCCAGATACGCAGTATTTT.

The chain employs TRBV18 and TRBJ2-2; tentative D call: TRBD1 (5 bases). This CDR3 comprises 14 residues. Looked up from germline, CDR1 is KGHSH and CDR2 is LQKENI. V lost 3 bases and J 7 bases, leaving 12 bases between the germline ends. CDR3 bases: TGTGCCAGCTCACCGAGCTGGGGCCTCGGGGAGCTGTTTTTT. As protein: CASSPSWGLGELFF.

The DNA of the CDR3 is TGTGCCAGCAGTGGTCGACGGGGGCTGAACACTGAAGCTTTCTTT. Encoded protein: CASSGRRGLNTEAFF. V is TRBV6-1 and J is TRBJ1-1; possibly TRBD1 for D (6 bases). Germline-derived CDR1 and CDR2 are MNHNS and SASEGT. V lost 4 bases and J 0 bases, leaving 12 bases between the germline ends. The CDR3 covers 15 residues.

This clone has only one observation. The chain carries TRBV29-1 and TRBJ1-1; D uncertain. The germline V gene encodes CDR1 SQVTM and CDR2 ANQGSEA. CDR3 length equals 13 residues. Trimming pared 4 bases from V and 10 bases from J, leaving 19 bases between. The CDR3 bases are TGCAGCGTTGGGAGTCAAGAGCTGATCGGAGCTTTCTTT. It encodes CSVGSQELIGAFF.

The DNA of the CDR3 is TGTGCCAGCAGCTTATCGGGACTTATCACAGATACGCAGTATTTT. It is translated as CASSLSGLITDTQYF. The chain combines TRBV7-3 with TRBJ2-3, with D perhaps TRBD2 (6 bases). The CDR3 has 15 amino acids. Trimming removed 2 bases from V and 2 bases from J, with 11 bases in between. Per germline, CDR1 SGHTA and CDR2 FQGTGA.

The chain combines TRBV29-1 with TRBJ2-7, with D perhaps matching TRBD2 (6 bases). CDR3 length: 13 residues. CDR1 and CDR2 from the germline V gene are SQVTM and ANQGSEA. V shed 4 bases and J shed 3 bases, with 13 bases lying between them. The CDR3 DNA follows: TGCAGCGTTGTCCGGGGGACGAACTACGAGCAGTACTTC. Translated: CSVVRGTNYEQYF.

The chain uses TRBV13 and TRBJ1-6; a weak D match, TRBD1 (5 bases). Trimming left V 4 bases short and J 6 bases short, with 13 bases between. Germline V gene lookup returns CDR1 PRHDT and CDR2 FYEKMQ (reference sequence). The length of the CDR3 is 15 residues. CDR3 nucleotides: TGTGCCAGCAGCTGGAGGGGACGGGGTAATTCACCCCTCCACTTT. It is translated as CASSWRGRGNSPLHF.

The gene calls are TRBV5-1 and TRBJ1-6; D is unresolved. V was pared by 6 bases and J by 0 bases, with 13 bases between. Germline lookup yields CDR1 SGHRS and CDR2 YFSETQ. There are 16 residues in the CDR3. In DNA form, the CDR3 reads TGCGCCAGCAACGAGGAGCGCAACTCCTATAATTCACCCCTCCACTTT. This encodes CASNEERNSYNSPLHF.

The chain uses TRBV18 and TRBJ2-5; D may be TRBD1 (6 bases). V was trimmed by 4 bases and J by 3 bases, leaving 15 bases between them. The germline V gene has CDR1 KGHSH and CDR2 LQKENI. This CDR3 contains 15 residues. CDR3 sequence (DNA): TGTGCCAGCTCACTAAACACGGGACAAGAAGAGACCCAGTACTTC. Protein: CASSLNTGQEETQYF.

CDR3 in amino acids: CASSPPSVGLGEQYF. The CDR3 DNA sequence: TGTGCCAGCAGTCCTCCTAGCGTTGGATTGGGGGAGCAGTACTTC. The chain couples TRBV2 to TRBJ2-7; TRBD2 is a possible D gene (6 bases). CDR1 is SNHLY and CDR2 is FYNNEI in the germline V gene. V was clipped by 5 bases and J by 7 bases, with 21 bases between them. This CDR3 contains 15 residues.

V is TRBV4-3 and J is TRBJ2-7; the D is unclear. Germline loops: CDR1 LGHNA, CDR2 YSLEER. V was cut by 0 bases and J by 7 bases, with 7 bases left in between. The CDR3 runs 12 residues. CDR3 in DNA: TGCGCCAGCAGCCAAGATCGGCGGGAGCAGTACTTC. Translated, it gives CASSQDRREQYF.

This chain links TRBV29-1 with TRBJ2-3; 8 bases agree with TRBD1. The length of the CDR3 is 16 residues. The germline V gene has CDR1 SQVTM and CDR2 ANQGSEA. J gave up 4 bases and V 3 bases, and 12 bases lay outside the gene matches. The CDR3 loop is CSVEGGQGWSSDTQYF. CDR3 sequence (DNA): TGCAGCGTTGAGGGAGGACAGGGTTGGTCATCAGATACGCAGTATTTT.

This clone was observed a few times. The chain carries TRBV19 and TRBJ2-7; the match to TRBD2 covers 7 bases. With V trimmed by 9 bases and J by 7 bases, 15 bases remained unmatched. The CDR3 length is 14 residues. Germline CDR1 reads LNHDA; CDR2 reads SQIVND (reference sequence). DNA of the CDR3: TGTGCCAGCAGTCTTGGCGGGAGAGTGGGAGAGCAGTACTTC. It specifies CASSLGGRVGEQYF.

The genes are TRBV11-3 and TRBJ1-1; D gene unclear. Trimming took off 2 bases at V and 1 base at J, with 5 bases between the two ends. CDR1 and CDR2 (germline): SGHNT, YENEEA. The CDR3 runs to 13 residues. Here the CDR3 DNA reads TGTGCCAGCAGCTTAAGCCCGAACACTGAAGCTTTCTTT. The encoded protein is CASSLSPNTEAFF.